This entry lists 25 T cell receptor beta chains sequenced from one sample in a study of T cells after yellow fever vaccination. TCRdb reprocessed the 5' RACE reads via MiXCR and lists one record per CDR3 protein. The sample shows about 180,000 distinct CDR3 sequences, roughly 6.4% of them seen only once. Material: CD4+ T cells sorted from PBMCs, obtained on the day of the first yellow fever vaccination. All receptors derive from a man aged 18 to 29 who received the YFV17D yellow fever vaccine.

This clonotype was counted at least ten times. The chain carries TRBV6-6 and TRBJ2-3; unclear D gene. Deletions cut 11 bases from V and 2 bases from J, with 8 bases between. The CDR3 consists of 11 residues. The V gene's germline CDR1 is MNHNY and CDR2 SVGAGI (reference sequence). This CDR3 is CASGLTDTQYF. CDR3 DNA sequence: TGTGCCTCAGGCCTCACAGATACGCAGTATTTT.

This clonotype was seen a handful of times. The rearrangement joins TRBV7-2 to TRBJ2-5; 10 bases align to TRBD2. In germline, CDR1 is SGHTA, CDR2 FQGNSA. V gave up 5 bases and J gave up 5 bases; unmatched junction bases: 5. The CDR3 runs to 14 residues. In DNA, the CDR3 is TGTGCCAGCAGCACCGGACTAGCGGCGGAGACCCAGTACTTC. Residues: CASSTGLAAETQYF. Supplemented by reference TRBV7-2 and TRBJ2-5, the full variable domain reads GAGVSQSPSNKVTEKGKDVELRCDPISGHTALYWYRQSLGQGLEFLIYFQGNSAPDKSGLPSDRFSAERTGGSVSTLTIQRTQQEDSAVYLCASSTGLAAETQYFGPGTRLLVL.

In its sample, this clonotype was seen a few times. The rearrangement uses TRBV5-6 and TRBJ1-5; 7 bases are a match to TRBD1. From germline, CDR1 is SGHDT and CDR2 YYEEEE. V dropped 1 base and J dropped 1; count of bases not matched to a gene: 5. This CDR3 region has 16 residues. The CDR3 DNA sequence: TGTGCCAGCAGCTTGTGGTCAGGGGGGAGCAATCAGCCCCAGCATTTT. This sequence encodes CASSLWSGGSNQPQHF.

This clonotype was observed many times. The chain joins TRBV12-3 or TRBV12-4 to TRBJ2-7, with D hard to call. The CDR3 totals 11 residues. V lost 8 bases and J lost 2, with 7 bases in between. CDR3 DNA sequence: TGTGCCAGCTCGGTAACCTACGAGCAGTACTTC. The encoded protein is CASSVTYEQYF.

In its sample, this clonotype was seen many times. V and J are TRBV12-3 or TRBV12-4 and TRBJ2-5; TRBD2 is a possible D gene (6 bases). V dropped 4 bases and J dropped 4 bases, with 10 bases sitting between them. The CDR3 loop spans 13 amino acids. CDR3 nucleotides: TGTGCCAGCAGTTCGGCAGCGGGAGAGACCCAGTACTTC. Translation: CASSSAAGETQYF.

This clonotype was detected many times. The gene calls are TRBV12-3 or TRBV12-4 and TRBJ2-4, with 8 bases fitting TRBD2. V was pared by 3 bases and J by 0 bases, with 7 bases of the junction left unmatched. The CDR3 sequence is 17 residues long. CDR3 region: CASSFSRGDLAKNIQYF. CDR3 DNA sequence: TGTGCCAGCAGTTTCTCGCGGGGGGACCTAGCCAAAAACATTCAGTACTTC.

The V and J genes are TRBV9 and TRBJ2-6, with unresolved D. The CDR3 loop spans 16 amino acids. CDR1 is SGDLS and CDR2 is YYNGEE in the germline V gene. With 0 bases removed from V and 4 bases from J, the gap between germline ends came to 11 bases. The CDR3 DNA reads as TGTGCCAGCAGCGTAGAGGTCGGGTCCGGGGCCAACGTCCTGACTTTC. Protein product: CASSVEVGSGANVLTF.

The CDR3 DNA follows: TGCGCCAGCAGCCAAGAAGACACTCCAGATACGCAGTATTTT. This encodes CASSQEDTPDTQYF. The chain combines TRBV4-3 with TRBJ2-3, with D unresolved. Trimming removed 0 bases at V and 4 bases at J, with 8 bases between. Germline values: CDR1 LGHNA, CDR2 YSLEER. The CDR3 length is 14 residues.

V gene TRBV5-1 combines with J gene TRBJ2-5; unclear D gene. V lost 4 bases to trimming and J lost 5 bases, with 18 bases between them. Germline V CDR1 and CDR2: SGHRS, YFSETQ. The CDR3 runs 15 residues. The chain's CDR3 is CASSTTADPKETQYF. The CDR3 coding sequence is TGCGCCAGCAGCACAACGGCTGACCCCAAGGAGACCCAGTACTTC. Filled out from reference TRBV5-1 and TRBJ2-5, the complete variable domain reads KAGVTQTPRYLIKTRGQQVTLSCSPISGHRSVSWYQQTPGQGLQFLFEYFSETQRNKGNFPGRFSGRQFSNSRSEMNVSTLELGDSALYLCASSTTADPKETQYFGPGTRLLVL.

Many counts were recorded for this clonotype. The gene calls are TRBV5-1 and TRBJ2-7; no definite D call. The CDR3 is 12 amino acids. The V gene lost 2 bases and the J gene lost 3 bases, with 6 bases spanning the gap. Germline V CDR1 and CDR2: SGHRS, YFSETQ. The CDR3 DNA reads TGCGCCAGCAGCTTTGATGGCTACGAGCAGTACTTC. Translation: CASSFDGYEQYF.

This clonotype has a count of ten or more. This chain connects TRBV7-3 to TRBJ1-2; 9 bases agree with TRBD1. Losses at the gene ends were 5 bases for V and 4 bases for J; bases not matched to a gene: 5. Germline V lookup: CDR1 SGHTA, CDR2 FQGTGA. The length of the CDR3 is 14 residues. CDR3 sequence (DNA): TGTGCCAGCAGCGAACAGGGACAGGGCTATGGCTACACCTTC. Protein: CASSEQGQGYGYTF.

For this clonotype: This could be a read error, since a much larger clone is one nucleotide away. V and J are TRBV18 and TRBJ2-3; D perhaps matches TRBD2 (5 bases). With 5 bases removed from V and 4 bases from J, the gap between germline ends came to 16 bases. Per germline, CDR1 KGHSH and CDR2 LQKENI. This CDR3 is 15 amino acids long. CDR3 bases: TGTGCCAGCTCAAGGAGCCTGCGGGTGGCAGATACGCAGTATTTT. Translated, it gives CASSRSLRVADTQYF.

This clonotype was counted a few times. The CDR3 DNA sequence: TGCGCCAGCAGCTTTCAGGGGGCCTCCTACGAGCAGTACTTC. It encodes CASSFQGASYEQYF. J is TRBJ2-7 and V is TRBV5-1, with 8 positions matching TRBD1. This CDR3 region has 14 residues. Germline V gives CDR1 SGHRS, CDR2 YFSETQ. V lost 2 bases to trimming and J lost 0 bases; unmatched junction nucleotides: 1.

CDR3 nucleotide sequence: TGTGCCATCCAAGACCTCAACGGCTACACCTTC. Protein: CAIQDLNGYTF. The chain has TRBV7-2 and TRBJ1-2; no clear D gene. The CDR3 spans 11 residues. Trimming took off 10 bases at V and 8 bases at J, with 14 bases between the two ends. The germline CDR1 and CDR2 sequences are SGHTA and FQGNSA.

The chain recombines TRBV27 with TRBJ2-5, with TRBD1 matching over 8 bases. The length of the CDR3 is 16 residues. Germline-derived CDR1 and CDR2 are MNHEY and SMNVEV (reference sequence). Germline trimming cut 5 bases from V and 5 bases from J; bases unmatched to any gene: 13. The CDR3, as DNA: TGTGCCAGCAGTCTCCGACGGACAGGGAAGTTGGAGACCCAGTACTTC. This encodes CASSLRRTGKLETQYF.

In its sample, this clonotype was seen many times. The chain employs TRBV7-3 and TRBJ1-1; 7 bases fit TRBD1. Germline loops: CDR1 SGHTA, CDR2 FQGTGA. The CDR3 is 13 residues long. V lost 6 bases, J lost 1 base, and 2 bases stayed unmatched. CDR3 nucleotides: TGTGCCAGCAGGGGGGACAGGAACACTGAAGCTTTCTTT. It translates to CASRGDRNTEAFF.

This clonotype was detected ten times or more. The chain recombines TRBV4-1 with TRBJ2-3, with D unresolved. V lost 4 bases to trimming and J lost 2 bases, with 13 bases between them. Germline CDR1 and CDR2: MGHRA and YSYEKL. This CDR3 is built from 15 residues. DNA of the CDR3: TGCGCCAGCAGCCCCGGTACGGCTTTCACAGATACGCAGTATTTT. It is translated as CASSPGTAFTDTQYF.

This clonotype was picked up many times. The genes are TRBV12-3 or TRBV12-4 and TRBJ1-5; unclear D gene. The CDR3 contains 12 residues. Trimming shortened V by 1 base and J by 6 bases, and 4 bases separated the two germline ends. In DNA form, the CDR3 reads TGTGCCAGCAGTTTAGGGGGTCAGCCCCAGCATTTT. It is translated as CASSLGGQPQHF.

This clonotype counts as medium-sized (0.01 to 0.1%). The V gene is TRBV5-5, the J gene TRBJ2-2; a weak D match, TRBD1 (6 bases). Trimming shortened V by 0 bases and J by 6 bases, and 12 bases separated the two germline ends. The CDR3 length is 15 residues. The V gene's germline CDR1 is SGHKS and CDR2 YYEKEE (reference sequence). This CDR3 is CASSLAPAGAGELFF. As DNA, the CDR3 is TGTGCCAGCAGCTTGGCTCCGGCAGGGGCCGGGGAGCTGTTTTTT.

In its sample, this clonotype was seen a few times. This chain connects TRBV18 to TRBJ1-4, with no clear D. The CDR3 covers 15 residues. Germline-derived CDR1 and CDR2 are KGHSH and LQKENI. Trimming left V 0 bases short and J 7 bases short, with 12 bases between. CDR3: CASSPPSRKPEKLFF. CDR3 in DNA: TGTGCCAGCTCACCACCTTCTCGGAAACCTGAAAAACTGTTTTTT.

This rearrangement joins TRBV7-9 to TRBJ1-5; D ambiguous. The germline V and J ends were trimmed by 4 bases and 0 bases, with 10 bases remaining between them. Germline V CDR1 and CDR2: SEHNR, FQNEAQ (reference sequence). The CDR3 has 15 residues. The CDR3 DNA is TGTGCCAGCAGCTCGTCAGCAAATAGCAATCAGCCCCAGCATTTT. Its protein product is CASSSSANSNQPQHF.

There are a few counts of this clonotype. The J gene is TRBJ2-1, the V gene TRBV6-2 or TRBV6-3, with a possible D match to TRBD1 (5 bases). There are 15 residues in the CDR3. Germline V lookup: CDR1 MNHEY, CDR2 SVGEGT. V gave up 5 bases and J gave up 5 bases, with 16 bases separating them. The CDR3 protein is CASSGSKDTNNEQFF. For the CDR3, the DNA is TGTGCCAGCAGTGGGTCGAAGGACACTAACAATGAGCAGTTCTTC.

With respect to this clonotype: Germline is not matched at one junction end, which may reflect a read error. V and J are TRBV4-2 and TRBJ2-4, with 10 nucleotides matching TRBD2. Germline CDR1 is LGHNA and CDR2 is YNFKEQ. This CDR3 spans 14 amino acids. The CDR3 nucleotides read TGTGCCAGCAGCCAAGAGGGTAGCGGGGGGCCAAAAGCCTTC. Protein: CASSQEGSGGPKAF.

V and J are TRBV4-1 and TRBJ2-4, with 9 nucleotides matching TRBD1. The germline CDR1 and CDR2 sequences are MGHRA and YSYEKL. The CDR3 runs to 17 residues. V lost 4 bases to trimming and J lost 6 bases; unmatched junction nucleotides: 13. Here the CDR3 reads CASSRLGDRATGNIQYF. The CDR3 nucleotides are TGCGCCAGCAGCCGCCTGGGGGACAGGGCCACGGGAAACATTCAGTACTTC.

Ten or more counts support this clonotype. This chain connects TRBV5-5 to TRBJ1-2; TRBD1 is a possible D gene (6 bases). In germline, CDR1 is SGHKS, CDR2 YYEKEE (reference sequence). V lost 3 bases, J lost 7 bases, and 19 bases lay in between. The CDR3 has 15 residues. CDR3 bases: TGTGCCAGCAGCTCGCCGGAACAGGGCTTTCGTGGCTACACCTTC. It encodes CASSSPEQGFRGYTF.